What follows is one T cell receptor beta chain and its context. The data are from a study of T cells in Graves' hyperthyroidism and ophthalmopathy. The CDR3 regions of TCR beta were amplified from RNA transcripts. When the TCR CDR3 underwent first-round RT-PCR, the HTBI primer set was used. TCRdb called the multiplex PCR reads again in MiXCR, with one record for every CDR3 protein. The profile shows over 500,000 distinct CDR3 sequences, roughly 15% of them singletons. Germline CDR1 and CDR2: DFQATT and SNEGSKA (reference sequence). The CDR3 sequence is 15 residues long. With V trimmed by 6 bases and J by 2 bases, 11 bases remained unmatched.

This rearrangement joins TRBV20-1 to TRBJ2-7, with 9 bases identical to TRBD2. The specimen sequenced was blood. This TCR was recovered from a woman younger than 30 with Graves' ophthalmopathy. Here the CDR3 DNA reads TGCAGTGCCCGAACTTTGGCTAGCGGGACCTACGAGCAGTACTTC. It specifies CSARTLASGTYEQYF.